This T cell receptor beta chain originates from a study of cytomegalovirus exposure and HLA in healthy donors. General study points: Specificity for CMV antigens was confirmed in vitro for a few of the CMV-associated chains. Links to common viral pathogens appeared, in a later analysis, for several of the most significant clusters. Researchers counted around 170 TCR beta chains as cytomegalovirus-associated.

Turning to this clone: Its antigen remains unidentified.

The germline CDR1 and CDR2 sequences are SNHLY and FYNNEI. J gave up 2 bases and V 4 bases, and 5 bases lay outside the gene matches. CDR3 size: 15 residues. The PCR ran on 60 Vbeta and 13 Jbeta primers. The data were produced by immunoSEQ multiplex PCR, yet TCRdb's version contains in-frame clones alone and is incomplete. The table records around 62,000 clones, roughly 80% of them present only once. The sequence was collected from a man aged 60 to 75 in good health and CMV-seropositive. The sequencing sample was made of PBMCs. This chain uses TRBV2 with TRBJ1-2; 9 positions match TRBD1. Here the CDR3 reads CASSAWTGENYGYTF. CDR3 DNA sequence: TGTGCCAGCAGTGCTTGGACAGGGGAGAACTATGGCTACACCTTC.